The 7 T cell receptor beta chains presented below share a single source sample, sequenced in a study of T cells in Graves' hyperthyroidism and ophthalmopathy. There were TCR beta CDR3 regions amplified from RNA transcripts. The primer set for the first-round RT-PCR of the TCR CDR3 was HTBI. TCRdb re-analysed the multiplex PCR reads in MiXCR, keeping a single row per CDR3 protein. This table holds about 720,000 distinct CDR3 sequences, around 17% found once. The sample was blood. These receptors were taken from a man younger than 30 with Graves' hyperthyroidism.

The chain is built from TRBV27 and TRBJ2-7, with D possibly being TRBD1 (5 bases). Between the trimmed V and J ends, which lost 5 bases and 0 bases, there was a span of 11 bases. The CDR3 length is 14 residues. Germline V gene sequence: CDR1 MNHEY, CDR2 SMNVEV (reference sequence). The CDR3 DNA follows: TGTGCCAGCAGTCGTGGGGCCAGCTCCTACGAGCAGTACTTC. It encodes CASSRGASSYEQYF.

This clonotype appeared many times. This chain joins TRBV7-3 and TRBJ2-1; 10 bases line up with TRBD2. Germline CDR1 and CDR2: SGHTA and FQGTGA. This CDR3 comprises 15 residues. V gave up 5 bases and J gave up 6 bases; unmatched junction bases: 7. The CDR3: CASSQRLAGGNEQFF. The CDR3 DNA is TGTGCCAGCAGCCAACGACTAGCGGGCGGCAATGAGCAGTTCTTC.

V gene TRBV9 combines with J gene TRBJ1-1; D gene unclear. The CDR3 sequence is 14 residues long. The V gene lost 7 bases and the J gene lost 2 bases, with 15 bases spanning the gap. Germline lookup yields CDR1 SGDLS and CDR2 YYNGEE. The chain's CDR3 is CASSDVGSNTEAFF. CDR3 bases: TGTGCCAGCTCCGACGTAGGGAGTAACACTGAAGCTTTCTTT.

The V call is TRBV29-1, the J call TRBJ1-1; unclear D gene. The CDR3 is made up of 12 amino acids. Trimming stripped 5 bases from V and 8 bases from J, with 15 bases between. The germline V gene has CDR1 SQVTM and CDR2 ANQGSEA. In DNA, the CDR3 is TGCAGCGTTTCCCGCGGGCTCTCCGAAGCTTTCTTT. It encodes CSVSRGLSEAFF.

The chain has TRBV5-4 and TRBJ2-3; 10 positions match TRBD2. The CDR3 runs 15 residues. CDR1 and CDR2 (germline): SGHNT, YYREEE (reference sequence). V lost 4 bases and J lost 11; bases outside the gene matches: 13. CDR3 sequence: CASSVPTSGSGGQYF. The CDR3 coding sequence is TGTGCCAGCAGCGTCCCGACTAGCGGGTCGGGGGGGCAGTATTTT. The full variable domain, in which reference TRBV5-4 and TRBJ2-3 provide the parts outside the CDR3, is ETGVTQSPTHLIKTRGQQVTLRCSSQSGHNTVSWYQQALGQGPQFIFQYYREEENGRGNFPPRFSGLQFPNYSSELNVNALELDDSALYLCASSVPTSGSGGQYFGPGTRLTVL.

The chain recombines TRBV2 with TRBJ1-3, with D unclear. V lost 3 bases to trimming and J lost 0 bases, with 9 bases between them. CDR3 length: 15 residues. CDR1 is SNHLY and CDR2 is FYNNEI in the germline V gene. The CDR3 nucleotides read TGTGCCAGCAGTGACGGGGTCTTCTCTGGAAACACCATATATTTT. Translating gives CASSDGVFSGNTIYF.

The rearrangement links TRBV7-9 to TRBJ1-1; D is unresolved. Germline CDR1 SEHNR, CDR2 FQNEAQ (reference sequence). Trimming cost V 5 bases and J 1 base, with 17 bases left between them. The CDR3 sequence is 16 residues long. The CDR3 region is CASSPRAVGTNTEAFF. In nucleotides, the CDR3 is TGTGCCAGCAGCCCCCGGGCTGTCGGCACGAACACTGAAGCTTTCTTT.